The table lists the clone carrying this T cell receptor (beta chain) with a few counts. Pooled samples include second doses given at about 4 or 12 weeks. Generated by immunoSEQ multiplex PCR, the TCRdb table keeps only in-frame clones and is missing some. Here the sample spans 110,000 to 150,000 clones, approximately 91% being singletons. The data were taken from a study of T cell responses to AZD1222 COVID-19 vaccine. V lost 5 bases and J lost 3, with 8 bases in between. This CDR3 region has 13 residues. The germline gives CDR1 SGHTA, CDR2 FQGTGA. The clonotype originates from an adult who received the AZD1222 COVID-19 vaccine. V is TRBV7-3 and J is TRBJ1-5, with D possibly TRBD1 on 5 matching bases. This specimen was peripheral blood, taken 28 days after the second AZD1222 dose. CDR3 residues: CASSLGLNQPQHF. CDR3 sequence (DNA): TGTGCCAGCAGCCTGGGACTCAATCAGCCCCAGCATTTT.